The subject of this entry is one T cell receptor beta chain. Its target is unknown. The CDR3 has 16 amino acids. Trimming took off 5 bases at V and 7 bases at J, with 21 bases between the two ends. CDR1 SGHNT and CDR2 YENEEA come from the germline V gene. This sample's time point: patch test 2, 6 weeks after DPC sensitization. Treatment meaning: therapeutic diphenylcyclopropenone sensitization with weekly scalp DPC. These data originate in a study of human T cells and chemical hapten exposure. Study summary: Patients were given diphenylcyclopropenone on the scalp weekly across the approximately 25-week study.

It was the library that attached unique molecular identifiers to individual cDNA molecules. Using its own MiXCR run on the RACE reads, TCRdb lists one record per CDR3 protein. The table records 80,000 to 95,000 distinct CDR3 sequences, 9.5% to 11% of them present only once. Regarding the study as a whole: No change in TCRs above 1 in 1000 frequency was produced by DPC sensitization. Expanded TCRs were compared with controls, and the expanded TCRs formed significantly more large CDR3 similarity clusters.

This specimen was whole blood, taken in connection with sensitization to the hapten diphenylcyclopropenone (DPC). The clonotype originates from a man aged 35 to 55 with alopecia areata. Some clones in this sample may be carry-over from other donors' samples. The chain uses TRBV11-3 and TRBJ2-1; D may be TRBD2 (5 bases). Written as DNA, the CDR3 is TGTGCCAGCAGCCCCAGGACTCTTGCCGCGTTTAATGAGCAGTTCTTC. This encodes CASSPRTLAAFNEQFF. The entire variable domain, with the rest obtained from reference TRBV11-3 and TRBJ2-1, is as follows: EAGVVQSPRYKIIEKKQPVAFWCNPISGHNTLYWYLQNLGQGPELLIRYENEEAVDDSQLPKDRFSAERLKGVDSTLKIQPAELGDSAVYLCASSPRTLAAFNEQFFGPGTRLTVL.